This passage covers 12 T cell receptor beta chains from one sample sequenced in a study of cytomegalovirus exposure and HLA in healthy donors. Use of 60 Vbeta and 13 Jbeta primers characterized the PCR. The assay was immunoSEQ multiplex PCR, and TCRdb's table has in-frame clones only and misses some. The sample consists of about 180,000 clones, 60% to 85% of them appearing once. The sequenced material came from PBMCs. These TCRs come from a man aged 18 to 29 in good health and CMV-seronegative.

The chain recombines TRBV7-9 with TRBJ2-2, with 10 nucleotides matching TRBD2. The V gene end was trimmed by 2 bases and the J gene end by 4 bases; junction bases not matched to a gene: 7. Germline V gene lookup returns CDR1 SEHNR and CDR2 FQNEAQ (reference sequence). The CDR3 totals 17 residues. CDR3 coding DNA: TGTGCCAGCAGCTTACAGAGCGGGAGGGCGGCCACCGGGGAGCTGTTTTTT. It encodes CASSLQSGRAATGELFF.

This clone occurred once. The V and J genes are TRBV30 and TRBJ2-7, with D maybe TRBD1 (6 bases). Deletions cut 5 bases from V and 0 bases from J, with 17 bases between. The CDR3 runs 15 residues. Germline assignment: CDR1 GTSNPN and CDR2 SVGIG (reference sequence). CDR3: CAWGGAGLSSYEQYF. The CDR3 region has the DNA TGTGCCTGGGGGGGCGCGGGCCTAAGCTCCTACGAGCAGTACTTC.

The chain uses TRBV7-9 and TRBJ2-1; TRBD2 matches at 14 bases. Germline CDR1 SEHNR, CDR2 FQNEAQ (reference sequence). The CDR3 has 16 residues. After removal of 5 bases from V and 7 bases from J, the junction contained 7 bases not matched to a gene. The CDR3 spells CASSEGLAGVGNEQFF. CDR3 DNA sequence: TGTGCCAGCAGCGAGGGACTAGCGGGGGTCGGAAATGAGCAGTTCTTC.

The chain has TRBV27 and TRBJ1-1, with D tentatively TRBD1 (5 bases). The CDR3 has 11 amino acids. V dropped 6 bases and J dropped 13 bases, with 15 bases sitting between them. Germline CDR1 is MNHEY and CDR2 is SMNVEV (reference sequence). CDR3 region: CASSMGPQVFF. In DNA, the CDR3 is TGTGCCAGCAGCATGGGGCCCCAAGTTTTCTTT.

The chain is built from TRBV30 and TRBJ2-1; 10 bases fit TRBD2. Germline V lookup: CDR1 GTSNPN, CDR2 SVGIG (reference sequence). J was trimmed by 6 bases and V by 0 bases; bases with no gene match: 14. The CDR3 has 18 residues. The CDR3 sequence: CAWSVPPMLSGRVNEQFF. CDR3 bases: TGTGCCTGGAGTGTACCCCCCATGTTGAGCGGGAGGGTCAATGAGCAGTTCTTC.

This rearrangement joins TRBV30 to TRBJ1-6; TRBD1 is a possible D gene (5 bases). V dropped 4 bases and J dropped 0 bases, with 13 bases sitting between them. Germline V gene lookup returns CDR1 GTSNPN and CDR2 SVGIG (reference sequence). CDR3 length: 16 residues. CDR3 sequence (DNA): TGTGCCTGGACCCTCGGGGGAAGCTCCTATAATTCACCCCTCCACTTT. Translating it yields CAWTLGGSSYNSPLHF.

The rearrangement joins TRBV11-1 to TRBJ2-4; 9 bases match TRBD1. This CDR3 has 17 amino acids. The germline gives CDR1 SGHAT, CDR2 FQDESV (reference sequence). Trimming at V came to 3 bases and at J to 3 bases, leaving 9 bases not matched to a gene. The CDR3 DNA is TGTGCCAGCAGCTTGTGGGGACAGGGTTTCGGCAAAAACATTCAGTACTTC. Protein sequence: CASSLWGQGFGKNIQYF.

The chain employs TRBV5-4 and TRBJ1-5; 10 bases are a match to TRBD1. V lost 3 bases and J lost 5; bases outside the gene matches: 2. The CDR3 has 14 residues. Looked up from germline, CDR1 is SGHNT and CDR2 is YYREEE (reference sequence). The CDR3 protein is CASSSGQGDQPQHF. Here the CDR3 DNA reads TGTGCCAGCAGCTCAGGACAGGGGGATCAGCCCCAGCATTTT.

V usage is TRBV5-4 and J usage is TRBJ1-4; D may be TRBD1 (6 bases). The CDR3 contains 15 residues. V was cut by 4 bases and J by 3 bases, with 13 bases left in between. Germline V gene lookup returns CDR1 SGHNT and CDR2 YYREEE (reference sequence). The CDR3 loop reads CASSPGAGANEKLFF. CDR3 DNA: TGTGCCAGCAGCCCGGGGGCGGGAGCTAATGAAAAACTGTTTTTT.

V and J are TRBV27 and TRBJ2-4, with 7 positions matching TRBD1. Germline-derived CDR1 and CDR2 are MNHEY and SMNVEV (reference sequence). V dropped 5 bases and J dropped 1; count of bases not matched to a gene: 2. There are 14 residues in the CDR3. The CDR3 sequence is CASSVQGAKNIQYF. As DNA, the CDR3 is TGTGCCAGCAGTGTACAGGGGGCCAAAAACATTCAGTACTTC.

The chain couples TRBV2 to TRBJ1-4; 9 nucleotides match TRBD1. Germline V gives CDR1 SNHLY, CDR2 FYNNEI. This CDR3 contains 15 residues. V gave up 8 bases and J gave up 7 bases; unmatched junction bases: 11. As DNA, the CDR3 is TGTGCCAGCCTTACTTCGGACAGGGGAGGTGAAAAACTGTTTTTT. As protein: CASLTSDRGGEKLFF.

This clone has a handful of counts. This chain joins TRBV9 and TRBJ1-2, with TRBD1 matching over 9 bases. Per germline, CDR1 SGDLS and CDR2 YYNGEE. Unmatched junction bases numbered 11, after V lost 4 bases and J lost 7 bases. The CDR3 runs to 15 residues. This chain's CDR3 is CASSFTGTGRSGYTF. The CDR3 DNA sequence: TGTGCCAGCAGCTTTACCGGGACAGGGAGAAGTGGCTACACCTTC.